This T cell receptor (beta chain) was recovered during a study of cytomegalovirus exposure and HLA in healthy donors. This CDR3 contains 13 residues. V lost 0 bases to trimming and J lost 5 bases, with 5 bases between them. In germline, CDR1 is MNHEY, CDR2 SMNVEV (reference sequence). 13 Jbeta primers and 60 Vbeta primers were used for the PCR. Clones were read by immunoSEQ multiplex PCR, and TCRdb kept only the in-frame ones, dropping some. The sample lists over 150,000 clones; around 75% were seen once. The gene calls are TRBV27 and TRBJ2-1; D ambiguous. This clonotype was sampled from a male donor in good health and CMV-seronegative. The source material was PBMCs. The CDR3 here is CASSLSLNNEQFF. The CDR3 coding sequence is TGTGCCAGCAGTTTATCGTTAAACAATGAGCAGTTCTTC.